A single sample is the source of the 5 T cell receptor beta chains below, sequenced in a study of blood T cell repertoires in COVID-19. The table came from immunoSEQ multiplex PCR; TCRdb's copy has only in-frame clones and leaves some out. The repertoire has 25,000 to 35,000 clones, roughly 87% of them found once; the top ten carry 7% to 9.5%. The sample taken for sequencing was peripheral blood. Every receptor here comes from a man aged 60-69 years with COVID-19, enrolled during active disease.

The chain links TRBV5-1 to TRBJ1-3, with 9 bases fitting TRBD1. The CDR3 is 15 amino acids. Germline V lookup: CDR1 SGHRS, CDR2 YFSETQ. V was pared by 4 bases and J by 4 bases, with 6 bases of the junction left unmatched. CDR3 in amino acids: CASSPRTGAGNTIYF. The CDR3 DNA is TGCGCCAGCAGCCCCAGGACAGGGGCCGGAAACACCATATATTTT.

The rearrangement links TRBV7-8 to TRBJ1-6; perhaps TRBD1 as D (6 bases). CDR1 is SGHVS, CDR2 FQNEAQ, per germline. This CDR3 region has 17 residues. V was pared by 1 base and J by 10 bases, with 20 bases between. CDR3 region: CASSLGASGTIESPLHF. The CDR3 bases are TGTGCCAGCAGCTTAGGGGCATCCGGGACAATCGAATCACCCCTCCACTTT.

The rearrangement uses TRBV11-2 and TRBJ2-7, with D tentatively TRBD2 (5 bases). The CDR3 consists of 15 residues. CDR1 and CDR2 (germline): SGHAT, FQNNGV. Trimming shortened V by 5 bases and J by 0 bases, and 14 bases separated the two germline ends. The CDR3 nucleotides are TGTGCCAGCAGCCGCAGCTCGGGATACTCCTACGAGCAGTACTTC. This gives the protein CASSRSSGYSYEQYF.

The chain joins TRBV5-4 to TRBJ2-5, with TRBD2 as a possible D gene (7 bases). CDR3 length: 15 residues. Germline V gene data show CDR1 as SGHNT and CDR2 as YYREEE (reference sequence). V was clipped by 4 bases and J by 4 bases, with 17 bases between them. CDR3 sequence reads: CASSLTPGGRETQYF. The CDR3 coding sequence is TGTGCCAGCAGCCTAACCCCGGGGGGCCGAGAGACCCAGTACTTC.

This rearrangement joins TRBV18 to TRBJ2-1; TRBD1 might be the D (5 bases). The CDR3 runs to 15 residues. V lost 2 bases to trimming and J lost 8 bases, with 16 bases between them. In germline, CDR1 is KGHSH, CDR2 LQKENI. The DNA for the CDR3 is TGTGCCAGCTCACCAGGGGCAGGATCATCGTATGAGCAGTTCTTC. As protein: CASSPGAGSSYEQFF.